This T cell receptor (beta chain) was recovered during a study of OX40 agonist ivuxolimab in advanced cancers. Looking at the study overall: Patients enrolled in dose escalation were diagnosed with hepatocellular carcinoma, melanoma, renal cell or head and neck cancer.

Concerning this clone: Its antigen is as yet unknown.

The table came from immunoSEQ multiplex PCR; TCRdb's copy has only in-frame clones and leaves some out. The sample has roughly 60,000 clones, 90% to 95% seen once. Exclusion applied to patients with autoimmune disease history or systemic immunosuppression. The V segment lost 8 bases and the J segment 4 bases; nucleotides outside the gene matches: 12. Germline CDR1 and CDR2: MNHEY and SMNVEV (reference sequence). CDR3 length: 15 residues. Study-level findings and limits: Blood T cells, both CD4+ and CD8+, expanded clonally by week 6 at 0.1 to 3.0 mg/kg. Expansion of clones was among the lowest in partial responders at 0.1-3.0 mg/kg.

The material sequenced was CD4+ or CD8+ T cells sorted from blood, taken in a trial of the OX40 agonist ivuxolimab. The chain combines TRBV27 with TRBJ2-7; TRBD1 matches at 9 bases. The sequence derives from an adult with an advanced solid tumor such as melanoma, head and neck, liver or kidney cancer. CDR3 sequence: CASSPAGQGIYEQYF. The CDR3 bases are TGTGCCAGCTCGCCGGCCGGACAGGGGATATACGAGCAGTACTTC.